This T cell receptor (beta chain) appears in the sequencing data of a study of blood T cell repertoires in COVID-19. About the research overall: Samples came from the United States, Italy and Spain, spanning acute and convalescent COVID-19.

Sequencing used immunoSEQ multiplex PCR; TCRdb keeps in-frame clones, though not all of them. The table includes about 70,000 clones, just under 90% detected once. There are 16 residues in the CDR3. The ends lost 3 bases at V and 3 bases at J; junction bases unmatched: 7. Germline V gene lookup returns CDR1 MNHEY and CDR2 SVGEGT. The J gene is TRBJ1-5, the V gene TRBV6-2 or TRBV6-3, with TRBD1 identical over 8 bases. The sequenced sample consisted of peripheral blood. The TCR originated in a man between 60 and 75 years old with acute or convalescent COVID-19. This CDR3 is CASSYQQGGDNQPQHF. The CDR3 coding sequence is TGTGCCAGCAGTTATCAACAGGGGGGTGACAATCAGCCCCAGCATTTT.